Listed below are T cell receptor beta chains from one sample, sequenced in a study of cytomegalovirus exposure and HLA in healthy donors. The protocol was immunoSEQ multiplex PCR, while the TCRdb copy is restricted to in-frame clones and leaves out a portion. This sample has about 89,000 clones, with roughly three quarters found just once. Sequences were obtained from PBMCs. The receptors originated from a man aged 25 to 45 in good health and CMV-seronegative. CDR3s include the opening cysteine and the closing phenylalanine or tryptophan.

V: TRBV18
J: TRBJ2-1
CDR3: CASSPGGREGNEQFF

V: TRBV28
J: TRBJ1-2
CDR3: CASSLRGGYTF

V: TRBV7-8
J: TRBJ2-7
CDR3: CASSLPYEQYF

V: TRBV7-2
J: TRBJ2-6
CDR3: CASSLAGSARVLTF

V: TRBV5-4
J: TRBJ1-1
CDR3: CASSLNSPNTEAFF

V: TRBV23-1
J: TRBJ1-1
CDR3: CASKQGKSPEAFF

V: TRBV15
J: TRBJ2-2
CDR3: CATSSSGRAKGGELFF

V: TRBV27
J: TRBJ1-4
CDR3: CASSLAGGTSNEKLFF

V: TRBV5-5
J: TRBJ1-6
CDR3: CASSLPGAFNNSPLHF

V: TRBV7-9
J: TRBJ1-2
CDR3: CASSSRDRAFLNYGYTF

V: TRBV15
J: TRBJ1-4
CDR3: CATSRLRQWNEKLFF

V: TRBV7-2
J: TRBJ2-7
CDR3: CASSSDRLSEQYF

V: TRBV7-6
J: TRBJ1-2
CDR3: CASSSLPGEYGYTF

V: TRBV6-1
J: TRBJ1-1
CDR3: CASTGNTEAFF

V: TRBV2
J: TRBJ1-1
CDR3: CASSEQGQEAFF

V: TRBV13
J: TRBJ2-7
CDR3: CASSEGQFTEQYF